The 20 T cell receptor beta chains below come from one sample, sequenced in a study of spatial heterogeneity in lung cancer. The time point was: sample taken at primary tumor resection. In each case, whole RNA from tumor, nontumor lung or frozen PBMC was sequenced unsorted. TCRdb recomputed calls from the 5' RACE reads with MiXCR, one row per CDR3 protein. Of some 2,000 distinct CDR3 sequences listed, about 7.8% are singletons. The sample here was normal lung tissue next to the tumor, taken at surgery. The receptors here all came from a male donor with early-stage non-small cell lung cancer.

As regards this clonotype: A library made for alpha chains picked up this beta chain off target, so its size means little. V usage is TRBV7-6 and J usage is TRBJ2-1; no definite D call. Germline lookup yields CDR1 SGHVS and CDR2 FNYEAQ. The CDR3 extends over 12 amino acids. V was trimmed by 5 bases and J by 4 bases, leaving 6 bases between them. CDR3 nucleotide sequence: TGTGCCAGCAGCGCCATATACAATGAGCAGTTCTTC. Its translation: CASSAIYNEQFF.

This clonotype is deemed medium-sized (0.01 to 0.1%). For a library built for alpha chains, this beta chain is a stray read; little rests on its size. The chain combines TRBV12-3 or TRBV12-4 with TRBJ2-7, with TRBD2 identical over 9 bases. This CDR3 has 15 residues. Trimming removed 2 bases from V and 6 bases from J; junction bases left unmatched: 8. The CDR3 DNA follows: TGTGCCAGCAGTTTAAGACTCGCGGGGGGGCGCGAGCAGTACTTC. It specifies CASSLRLAGGREQYF.

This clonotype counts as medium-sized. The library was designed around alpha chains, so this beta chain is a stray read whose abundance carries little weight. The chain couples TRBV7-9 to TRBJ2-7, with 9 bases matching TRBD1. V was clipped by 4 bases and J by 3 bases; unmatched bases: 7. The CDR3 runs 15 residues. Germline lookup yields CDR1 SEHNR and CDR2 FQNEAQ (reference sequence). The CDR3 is CASSSPWTGVYEQYF. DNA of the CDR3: TGTGCCAGCAGCTCCCCTTGGACAGGGGTCTACGAGCAGTACTTC. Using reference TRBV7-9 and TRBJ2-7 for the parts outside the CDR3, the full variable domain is DTGVSQNPRHKITKRGQNVTFRCDPISEHNRLYWYRQTLGQGPEFLTYFQNEAQLEKSRLLSDRFSAERPKGSFSTLEIQRTEQGDSAMYLCASSSPWTGVYEQYFGPGTRLTVT.

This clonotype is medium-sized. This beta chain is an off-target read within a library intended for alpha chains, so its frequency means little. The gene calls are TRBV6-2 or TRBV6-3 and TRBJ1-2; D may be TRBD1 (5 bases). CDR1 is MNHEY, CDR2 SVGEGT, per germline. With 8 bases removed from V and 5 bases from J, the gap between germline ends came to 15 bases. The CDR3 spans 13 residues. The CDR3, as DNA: TGTGCCAGCTCCGAGGGGAGACCGTATGGCTACACCTTC. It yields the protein CASSEGRPYGYTF.

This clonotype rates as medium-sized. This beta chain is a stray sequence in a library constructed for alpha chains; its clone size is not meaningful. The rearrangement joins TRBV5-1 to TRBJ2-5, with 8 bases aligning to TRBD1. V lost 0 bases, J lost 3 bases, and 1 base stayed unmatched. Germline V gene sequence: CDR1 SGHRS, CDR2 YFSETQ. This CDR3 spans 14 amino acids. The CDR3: CASSLGTGKETQYF. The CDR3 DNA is TGCGCCAGCAGCTTGGGGACAGGGAAAGAGACCCAGTACTTC.

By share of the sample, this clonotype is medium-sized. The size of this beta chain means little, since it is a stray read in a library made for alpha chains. This chain's CDR3 is CASSVGTVRANVLTF. CDR3 nucleotide sequence: TGTGCCAGCAGCGTAGGAACAGTAAGAGCCAACGTCCTGACTTTC. The chain has TRBV9 and TRBJ2-6; D call uncertain. Trimming took off 0 bases at V and 7 bases at J, with 11 bases between the two ends. Per the germline V gene, CDR1 is SGDLS and CDR2 is YYNGEE. This CDR3 comprises 15 residues.

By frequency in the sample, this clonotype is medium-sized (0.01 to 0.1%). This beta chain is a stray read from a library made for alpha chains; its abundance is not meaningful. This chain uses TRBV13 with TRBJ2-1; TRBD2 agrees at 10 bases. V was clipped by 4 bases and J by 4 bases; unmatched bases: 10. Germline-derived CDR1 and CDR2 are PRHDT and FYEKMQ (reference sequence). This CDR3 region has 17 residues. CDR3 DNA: TGTGCCAGCAGCTCCCCCCCGGGACTAGCGATTTACAATGAGCAGTTCTTC. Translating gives CASSSPPGLAIYNEQFF.

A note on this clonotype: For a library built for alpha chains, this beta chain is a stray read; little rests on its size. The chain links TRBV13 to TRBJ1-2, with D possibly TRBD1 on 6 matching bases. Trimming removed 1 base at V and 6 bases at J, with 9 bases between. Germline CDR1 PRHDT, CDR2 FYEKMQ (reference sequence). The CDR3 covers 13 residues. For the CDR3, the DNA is TGTGCCAGCAGCTTAGAACCAGGGGATGGCTACACCTTC. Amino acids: CASSLEPGDGYTF.

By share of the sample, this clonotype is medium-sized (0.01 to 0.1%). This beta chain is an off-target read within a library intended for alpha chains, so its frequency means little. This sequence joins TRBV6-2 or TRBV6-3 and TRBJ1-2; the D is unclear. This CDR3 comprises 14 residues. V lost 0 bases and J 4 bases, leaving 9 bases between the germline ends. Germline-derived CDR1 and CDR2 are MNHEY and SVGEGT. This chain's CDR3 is CASSYSPGTYGYTF. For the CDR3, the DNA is TGTGCCAGCAGTTACTCTCCGGGAACCTATGGCTACACCTTC.

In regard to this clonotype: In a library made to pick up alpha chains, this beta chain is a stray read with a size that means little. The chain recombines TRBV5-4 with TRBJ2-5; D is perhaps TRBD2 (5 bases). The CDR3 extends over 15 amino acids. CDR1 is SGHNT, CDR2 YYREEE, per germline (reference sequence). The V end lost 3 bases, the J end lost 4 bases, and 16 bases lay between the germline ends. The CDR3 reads CASSSERGLAETQYF. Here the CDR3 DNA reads TGTGCCAGCAGCTCTGAGAGAGGGCTAGCAGAGACCCAGTACTTC.

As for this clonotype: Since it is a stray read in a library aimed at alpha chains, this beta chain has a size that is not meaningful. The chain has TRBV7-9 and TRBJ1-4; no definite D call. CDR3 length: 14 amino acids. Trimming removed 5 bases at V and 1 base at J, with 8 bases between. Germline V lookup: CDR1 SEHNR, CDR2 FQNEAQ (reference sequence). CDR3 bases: TGTGCCAGCAGCCCCGGAGGAACTAATGAAAAACTGTTTTTT. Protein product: CASSPGGTNEKLFF.

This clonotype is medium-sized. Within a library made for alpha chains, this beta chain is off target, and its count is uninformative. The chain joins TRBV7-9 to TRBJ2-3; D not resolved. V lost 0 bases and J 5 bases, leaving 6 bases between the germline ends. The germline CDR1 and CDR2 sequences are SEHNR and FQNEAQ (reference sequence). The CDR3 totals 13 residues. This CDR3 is CASSLAGEDTQYF. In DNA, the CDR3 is TGTGCCAGCAGCTTAGCAGGTGAAGATACGCAGTATTTT.

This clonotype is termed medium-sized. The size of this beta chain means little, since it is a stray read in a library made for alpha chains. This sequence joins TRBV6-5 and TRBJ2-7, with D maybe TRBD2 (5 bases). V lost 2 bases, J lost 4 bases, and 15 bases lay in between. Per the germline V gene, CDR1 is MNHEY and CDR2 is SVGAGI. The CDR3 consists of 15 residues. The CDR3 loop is CASSYDASPGYEQYF. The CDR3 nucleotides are TGTGCCAGCAGTTACGACGCTAGCCCGGGGTACGAGCAGTACTTC.

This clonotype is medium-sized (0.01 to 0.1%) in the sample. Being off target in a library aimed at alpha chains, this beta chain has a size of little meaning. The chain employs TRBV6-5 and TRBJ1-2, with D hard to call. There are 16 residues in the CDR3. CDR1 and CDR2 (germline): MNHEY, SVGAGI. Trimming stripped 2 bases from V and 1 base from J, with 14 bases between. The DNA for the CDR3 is TGTGCCAGCAGTTACGAGCAGACAAATGTTAACTATGGCTACACCTTC. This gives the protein CASSYEQTNVNYGYTF.

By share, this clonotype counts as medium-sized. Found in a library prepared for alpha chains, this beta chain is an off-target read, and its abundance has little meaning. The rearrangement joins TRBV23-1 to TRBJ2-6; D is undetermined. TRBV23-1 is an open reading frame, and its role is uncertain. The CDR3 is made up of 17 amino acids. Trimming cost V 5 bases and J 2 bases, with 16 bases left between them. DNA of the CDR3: TGCGCCAGCAGTTCTCAAACCGGACGGACTGGGGCCAACGTCCTGACTTTC. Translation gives CASSSQTGRTGANVLTF.

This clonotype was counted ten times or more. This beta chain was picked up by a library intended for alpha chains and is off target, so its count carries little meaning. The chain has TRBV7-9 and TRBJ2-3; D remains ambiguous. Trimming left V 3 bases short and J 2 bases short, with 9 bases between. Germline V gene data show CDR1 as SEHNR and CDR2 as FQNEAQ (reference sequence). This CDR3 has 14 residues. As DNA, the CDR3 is TGTGCCAGCAGCTTGTGGGTATCCACAGATACGCAGTATTTT. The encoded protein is CASSLWVSTDTQYF.

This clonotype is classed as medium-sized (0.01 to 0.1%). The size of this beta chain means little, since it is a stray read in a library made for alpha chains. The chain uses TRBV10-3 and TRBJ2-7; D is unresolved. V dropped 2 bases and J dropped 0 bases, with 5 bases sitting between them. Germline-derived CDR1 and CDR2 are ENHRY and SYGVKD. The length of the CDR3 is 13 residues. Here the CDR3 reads CAISEGSSYEQYF. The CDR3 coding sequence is TGTGCCATCAGTGAGGGCAGCTCCTACGAGCAGTACTTC.

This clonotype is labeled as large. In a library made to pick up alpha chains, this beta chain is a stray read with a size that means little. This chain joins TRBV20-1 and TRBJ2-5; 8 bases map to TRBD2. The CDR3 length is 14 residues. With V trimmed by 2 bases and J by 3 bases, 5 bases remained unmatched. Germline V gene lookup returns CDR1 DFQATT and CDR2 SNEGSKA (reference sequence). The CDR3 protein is CSARSGGDKETQYF. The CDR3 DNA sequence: TGCAGTGCTAGAAGCGGGGGTGATAAAGAGACCCAGTACTTC.

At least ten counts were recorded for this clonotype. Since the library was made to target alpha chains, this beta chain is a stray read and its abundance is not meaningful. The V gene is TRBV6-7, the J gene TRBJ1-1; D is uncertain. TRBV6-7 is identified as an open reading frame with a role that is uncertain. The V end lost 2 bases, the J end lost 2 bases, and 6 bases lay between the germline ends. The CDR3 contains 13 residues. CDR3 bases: TGTGCCAGCAGTTACCCAGCAAACACTGAAGCTTTCTTT. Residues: CASSYPANTEAFF.

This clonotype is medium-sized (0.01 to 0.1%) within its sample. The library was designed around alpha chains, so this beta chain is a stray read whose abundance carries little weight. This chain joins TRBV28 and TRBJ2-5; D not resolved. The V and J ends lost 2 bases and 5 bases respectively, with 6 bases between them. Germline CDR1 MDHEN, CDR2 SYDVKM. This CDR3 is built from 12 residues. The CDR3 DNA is TGTGCCAGCAGTTTAAAAGTCGAGACCCAGTACTTC. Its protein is CASSLKVETQYF.